This record looks at one TCR beta chain sequence and its context. Its specificity is unknown. 13 Jbeta primers and 60 Vbeta primers were used for the PCR. This table comes from immunoSEQ multiplex PCR, and its TCRdb copy is limited to in-frame clones, with some not included. The sample carries more than 110,000 clones, around 75% recorded once. This sample stems from a study of cytomegalovirus exposure and HLA in healthy donors. Study-wide results and caveats: In vitro testing confirmed a few CMV-associated chains as specific for CMV antigens. It was reported in a later analysis that an Asian-associated ancestry cluster showed fewer N-insertions than the 666-donor mean.

The CDR3 loop spans 17 amino acids. Trimming cost V 5 bases and J 5 bases; bases outside gene matches: 10. Germline V gene lookup returns CDR1 LNHDA and CDR2 SQIVND (reference sequence). The TCR comes from a female donor in good health and CMV-seronegative. What was sequenced was PBMCs. The chain has TRBV19 and TRBJ2-5, with 14 bases matching TRBD2. The CDR3 DNA reads as TGTGCCAGTAGTTTCACCCCCGGGACTAGCGGGAGTGAGACCCAGTACTTC. This gives the protein CASSFTPGTSGSETQYF.